This entry concerns a single T cell receptor (beta chain). The data were produced by immunoSEQ multiplex PCR, yet TCRdb's version contains in-frame clones alone and is incomplete. The data show about 120,000 clones, with 60% to 85% seen just once and roughly 2.1% held by the top ten. The sample belongs to a study of blood T cell repertoires in COVID-19. Study at large: T cells, B-cell-depleted T cells, or PBMCs provided the cDNA or gDNA that served as material.

Trimming shortened V by 1 base and J by 4 bases, and 11 bases separated the two germline ends. CDR1 is SGDLS and CDR2 is YYNGEE in the germline V gene. The CDR3 runs to 14 residues. The TCR comes from a man aged 65-85 years with acute or convalescent COVID-19. The specimen sequenced was peripheral blood. V usage is TRBV9 and J usage is TRBJ1-1, with D possibly being TRBD1 (5 bases). CDR3 in amino acids: CASSVQGWGTEAFF. The CDR3, as DNA: TGTGCCAGCAGCGTACAGGGTTGGGGCACTGAAGCTTTCTTT.